These 23 T cell receptor beta chains were all obtained from the same sample, sequenced in a study of CD8+CD57+ T cells in acquired aplastic anemia. Template material for TCR beta VDJ and CDR3 profiling consisted of genomic DNA. TCRdb fed the reads into MiXCR, producing one record per CDR3 protein. Among 150,000 to 200,000 distinct CDR3 sequences, around 45% were seen once, and the ten largest hold about 2.9%. Sequenced sample: sorted CD4+, CD8+, or CD8+CD57+ T cells (not recorded which) from PBMCs. These receptors originate from a human donor in good health.

This clonotype appeared many times. This sequence joins TRBV24-1 and TRBJ2-3; 10 bases are a match to TRBD2. The CDR3 spans 16 residues. Germline loops: CDR1 KGHDR, CDR2 SFDVKD. J was trimmed by 1 base and V by 3 bases; bases with no gene match: 3. The CDR3 nucleotides read TGTGCCACCAGTGATCCCGGACTAGCGGGCACAGATACGCAGTATTTT. It specifies CATSDPGLAGTDTQYF.

Concerning this clonotype: A clone one base away is much larger, so this may be a read error. The rearrangement links TRBV5-1 to TRBJ2-7; D tentatively fits TRBD1 or TRBD2 (5 bases each). Germline CDR1 SGHRS, CDR2 YFSETQ. The CDR3 is made up of 14 amino acids. The V gene lost 2 bases and the J gene lost 3 bases, with 12 bases spanning the gap. This chain's CDR3 is CASSLLGVGYEQYF. CDR3 nucleotide sequence: TGCGCCAGCAGCTTACTAGGGGTAGGCTACGAGCAGTACTTC.

The J gene is TRBJ2-1, the V gene TRBV24-1; D possibly corresponds to TRBD1 (6 bases). V was cut by 12 bases and J by 3 bases, with 11 bases left in between. Germline V lookup: CDR1 KGHDR, CDR2 SFDVKD. The CDR3 runs to 12 residues. Written as DNA, the CDR3 is TGTGCCCCGGGACATCGCTACAATGAGCAGTTCTTC. The encoded protein is CAPGHRYNEQFF.

This clonotype was seen ten or more times. The rearrangement uses TRBV13 and TRBJ2-7, with a weak D call TRBD1 (6 bases). Germline V gives CDR1 PRHDT, CDR2 FYEKMQ (reference sequence). The length of the CDR3 is 15 residues. Trimming left V 3 bases short and J 0 bases short, with 12 bases between. CDR3 nucleotides: TGTGCCAGCAGCTTCTCGGGCAGGGGCTCCTACGAGCAGTACTTC. Amino acid sequence: CASSFSGRGSYEQYF.

The chain uses TRBV24-1 and TRBJ2-1; D may match TRBD1 or TRBD2 (5 bases each). This CDR3 is built from 17 residues. Germline loops: CDR1 KGHDR, CDR2 SFDVKD. The ends were cut back, 0 bases at V and 5 bases at J, with 16 bases in the middle. CDR3 DNA: TGTGCCACCAGTGATTTGGGGGGTGAGGGATCTCACAATGAGCAGTTCTTC. Residues: CATSDLGGEGSHNEQFF.

The chain has TRBV2 and TRBJ2-2, with 10 nucleotides matching TRBD2. This CDR3 region has 15 residues. The V gene's germline CDR1 is SNHLY and CDR2 FYNNEI. J was trimmed by 5 bases and V by 6 bases; bases with no gene match: 6. As DNA, the CDR3 is TGTGCCAGCAGAAGACTAGCGGGTACGACCGGGGAGCTGTTTTTT. Translated, it gives CASRRLAGTTGELFF.

Note on this clonotype: A read error may explain this, as a much larger clone is one base away. The chain is built from TRBV19 and TRBJ2-1; D is unresolved. Germline V lookup: CDR1 LNHDA, CDR2 SQIVND (reference sequence). V lost 1 base to trimming and J lost 7 bases, with 17 bases between them. There are 16 residues in the CDR3. The CDR3 DNA reads TGTGCCAGTAGTATAGGTCTGGGGTCTTCAGTTAATGAGCAGTTCTTC. Translated: CASSIGLGSSVNEQFF.

This clonotype was found many times. The chain couples TRBV19 to TRBJ1-3; D gene uncertain. The V and J ends lost 3 bases and 0 bases respectively, with 12 bases between them. The germline CDR1 and CDR2 sequences are LNHDA and SQIVND (reference sequence). The CDR3 has 16 residues. For the CDR3, the DNA is TGTGCCAGTAGTATCGGGCAGGCGCCCTCTGGAAACACCATATATTTT. It is translated as CASSIGQAPSGNTIYF.

The rearrangement joins TRBV10-3 to TRBJ2-5, with a weak D call TRBD2 (5 bases). CDR1 and CDR2 (germline): ENHRY, SYGVKD. The CDR3 has 14 amino acids. Trimming removed 3 bases from V and 2 bases from J, with 10 bases in between. The CDR3 DNA is TGTGCCATCAGTGAAGGAGGAGATCAAGAGACCCAGTACTTC. This encodes CAISEGGDQETQYF.

This clonotype was observed at least ten times. The chain uses TRBV28 and TRBJ1-2; D is undetermined. Trimming shortened V by 7 bases and J by 1 base, and 4 bases separated the two germline ends. This CDR3 has 11 amino acids. CDR1 and CDR2 (germline): MDHEN, SYDVKM. The CDR3: CASNSNYGYTF. As DNA, the CDR3 is TGTGCCAGCAACAGTAACTATGGCTACACCTTC.

Many counts were recorded for this clonotype. V gene TRBV7-2 combines with J gene TRBJ2-1; tentatively, D is TRBD1 or TRBD2 (5 bases each). Germline CDR1 and CDR2: SGHTA and FQGNSA. This CDR3 comprises 15 residues. V was trimmed by 4 bases and J by 0 bases, leaving 10 bases between them. The CDR3 here is CASSSGTLSYNEQFF. The DNA for the CDR3 is TGTGCCAGCAGCTCCGGGACCCTCTCCTACAATGAGCAGTTCTTC.

This clonotype was counted between two and nine times. The chain is built from TRBV6-1 and TRBJ1-1; the D is unclear. Germline V lookup: CDR1 MNHNS, CDR2 SASEGT. The CDR3 contains 15 residues. Deletions cut 7 bases from V and 0 bases from J, with 15 bases between. The CDR3 here is CASTRAETMNTEAFF. DNA for the CDR3: TGTGCCAGCACCAGAGCTGAGACTATGAACACTGAAGCTTTCTTT.

This clonotype has a count of ten or more. The chain has TRBV30 and TRBJ2-7; 8 nucleotides match TRBD2. Per the germline V gene, CDR1 is GTSNPN and CDR2 is SVGIG (reference sequence). The V gene end was trimmed by 0 bases and the J gene end by 5 bases; junction bases not matched to a gene: 3. The CDR3 contains 13 residues. As DNA, the CDR3 is TGTGCCTGGAGTGTATCGGGGGGGCACGAGCAGTACTTC. The encoded protein is CAWSVSGGHEQYF.

The chain couples TRBV15 to TRBJ1-1, with 9 positions matching TRBD1. The CDR3 spans 14 residues. With V trimmed by 6 bases and J by 5 bases, 7 bases remained unmatched. The germline V gene encodes CDR1 LNHNV and CDR2 YYDKDF (reference sequence). The CDR3 protein is CATSSRQGETEAFF. CDR3 nucleotides: TGTGCCACCAGTTCGCGACAGGGGGAAACTGAAGCTTTCTTT.

At least ten counts were recorded for this clonotype. The chain is built from TRBV19 and TRBJ1-2; D call uncertain. The CDR3 has 15 residues. Per germline, CDR1 LNHDA and CDR2 SQIVND (reference sequence). The V end was cut by 8 bases, the J end by 2 bases, with 18 bases between. CDR3 nucleotides: TGTGCCAGTGGTCCCCCCTGGACTGCGAACTATGGCTACACCTTC. Amino acid sequence: CASGPPWTANYGYTF. Complete variable domain (other parts from reference TRBV19 and TRBJ1-2): DGGITQSPKYLFRKEGQNVTLSCEQNLNHDAMYWYRQDPGQGLRLIYYSQIVNDFQKGDIAEGYSVSREKKESFPLTVTSAQKNPTAFYLCASGPPWTANYGYTFGSGTRLTVV.

The chain carries TRBV29-1 and TRBJ1-1, with 9 bases identical to TRBD1. The junction had 11 bases not matched to a gene; V was cut back by 5 bases and J by 4 bases. Germline-derived CDR1 and CDR2 are SQVTM and ANQGSEA. The CDR3 runs 15 residues. CDR3 protein: CSVTLTGGPITEAFF. CDR3 bases: TGCAGCGTTACTTTAACAGGGGGCCCGATCACTGAAGCTTTCTTT. The variable domain in full, completed from reference TRBV29-1 and TRBJ1-1, reads SAVISQKPSRDICQRGTSLTIQCQVDSQVTMMFWYRQQPGQSLTLIATANQGSEATYESGFVIDKFPISRPNLTFSTLTVSNMSPEDSSIYLCSVTLTGGPITEAFFGQGTRLTVV.

V gene TRBV10-3 combines with J gene TRBJ2-1; D possibly uses TRBD1 or TRBD2 (5 bases each). The CDR3 contains 13 residues. Germline CDR1 ENHRY, CDR2 SYGVKD. The V end lost 6 bases, the J end lost 6 bases, and 12 bases lay between the germline ends. The CDR3 loop is CAIRGTSVNEQFF. The DNA for the CDR3 is TGTGCCATCAGAGGGACGTCCGTCAATGAGCAGTTCTTC.

This clonotype was detected only a few times. V gene TRBV25-1 combines with J gene TRBJ2-3; 10 nucleotides align to TRBD2. The CDR3 loop spans 15 amino acids. V lost 5 bases, J lost 3 bases, and 5 bases stayed unmatched. CDR1 and CDR2 from the germline V gene are MGHDK and SYGVNS. CDR3 region: CASSPLAGVTDTQYF. The CDR3 DNA follows: TGTGCCAGCAGTCCCCTAGCGGGAGTGACAGATACGCAGTATTTT. Filled out from reference TRBV25-1 and TRBJ2-3, the complete variable domain reads EADIYQTPRYLVIGTGKKITLECSQTMGHDKMYWYQQDPGMELHLIHYSYGVNSTEKGDLSSESTVSRIRTEHFPLTLESARPSHTSQYLCASSPLAGVTDTQYFGPGTRLTVL.

This clonotype appeared once. At one end the junction does not follow the germline gene, possibly because of a read error. The chain has TRBV2 and TRBJ1-6; D not resolved. The CDR3 loop spans 14 amino acids. Germline CDR1 is SNHLY and CDR2 is FYNNEI. In DNA, the CDR3 is TGTGCCAGCAAATCGGAGAACACTGATTCATCCCTCCACTTT. It is translated as CASKSENTDSSLHF.

This clonotype was detected a few times. The CDR3 end shows no conserved phenylalanine or tryptophan, and so a read error is likely. V usage is TRBV2 and J usage is TRBJ2-7, with 7 bases identical to TRBD2. Losses at the gene ends were 4 bases for V and 0 bases for J; bases not matched to a gene: 6. The CDR3 is 15 amino acids. Germline assignment: CDR1 SNHLY and CDR2 FYNNEI. The CDR3 bases are TGTGCCAGCAGTGCCTCTAGCGGAATCTCCTACGAGCAGTACTCC. Protein: CASSASSGISYEQYS.

On this clonotype itself: A much larger clone is a single base away; this may be a read error. This sequence joins TRBV10-3 and TRBJ2-7; the match to TRBD1 covers 7 bases. From germline, CDR1 is ENHRY and CDR2 SYGVKD. This CDR3 spans 13 amino acids. The CDR3 loop is CASSGVTGLEQCF. The DNA for the CDR3 is TGTGCCAGCAGTGGGGTGACAGGGCTCGAGCAGTGCTTC.

The V call is TRBV6-1, the J call TRBJ2-7; D is undetermined. The CDR3 loop spans 12 amino acids. Germline V gene lookup returns CDR1 MNHNS and CDR2 SASEGT. Trimming cost V 8 bases and J 1 base, with 9 bases left between them. The CDR3 DNA reads TGTGCCAGCGGCCAAACGTCCTACGAGCAGTACTTC. It translates to CASGQTSYEQYF.

About this clonotype itself: At one of its ends the junction is not consistent with the germline gene, which may arise from a read error. V is TRBV19 and J is TRBJ2-3; D is uncertain. CDR1 and CDR2 from the germline V gene are LNHDA and SQIVND (reference sequence). The CDR3 totals 15 residues. CDR3 amino acids: CAGSMDRRSTDTQYF. In DNA form, the CDR3 reads TGTGCCGGTAGTATGGATCGGCGAAGCACAGATACGCAGTATTTT.